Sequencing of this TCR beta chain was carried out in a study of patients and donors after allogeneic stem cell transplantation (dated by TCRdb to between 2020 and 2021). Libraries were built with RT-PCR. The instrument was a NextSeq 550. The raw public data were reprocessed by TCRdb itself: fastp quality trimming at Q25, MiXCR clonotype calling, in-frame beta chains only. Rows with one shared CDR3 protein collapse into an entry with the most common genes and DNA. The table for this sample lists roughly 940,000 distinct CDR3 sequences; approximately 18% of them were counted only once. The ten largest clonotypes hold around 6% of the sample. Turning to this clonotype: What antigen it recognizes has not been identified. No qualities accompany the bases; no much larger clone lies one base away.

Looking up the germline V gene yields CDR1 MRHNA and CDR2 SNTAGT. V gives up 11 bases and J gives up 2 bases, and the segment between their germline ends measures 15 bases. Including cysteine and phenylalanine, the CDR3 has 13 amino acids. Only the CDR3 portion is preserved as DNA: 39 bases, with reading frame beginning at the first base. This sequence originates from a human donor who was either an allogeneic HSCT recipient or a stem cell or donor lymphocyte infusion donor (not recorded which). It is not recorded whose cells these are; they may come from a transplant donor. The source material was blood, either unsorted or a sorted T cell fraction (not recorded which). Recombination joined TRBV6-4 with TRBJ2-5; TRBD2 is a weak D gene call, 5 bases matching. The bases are TGTGCCCAGCCGAGACGGACTCAAGAGACCCAGTACTTC. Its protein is CAQPRRTQETQYF.